The 25 T cell receptor beta chains listed next were all sequenced from one sample in a study of blood T cell repertoires in COVID-19. This table comes from immunoSEQ multiplex PCR, and its TCRdb copy is limited to in-frame clones, with some not included. The sample includes about 190,000 clones, roughly 88% seen only once; the top ten take 5% to 7.5%. Source material: peripheral blood. The receptors were gathered from a middle-aged woman who had recovered from COVID-19.

The chain recombines TRBV7-2 with TRBJ2-3; TRBD2 is a possible D gene (6 bases). With 1 base removed from V and 0 bases from J, the gap between germline ends came to 11 bases. The CDR3 loop spans 16 amino acids. Germline V gene data show CDR1 as SGHTA and CDR2 as FQGNSA. This CDR3 is CASSLGPAGSTDTQYF. Written as DNA, the CDR3 is TGTGCCAGCAGCTTAGGGCCAGCGGGTAGCACAGATACGCAGTATTTT. The full variable domain, completed using reference TRBV7-2 and TRBJ2-3, is GAGVSQSPSNKVTEKGKDVELRCDPISGHTALYWYRQSLGQGLEFLIYFQGNSAPDKSGLPSDRFSAERTGGSVSTLTIQRTQQEDSAVYLCASSLGPAGSTDTQYFGPGTRLTVL.

The V call is TRBV7-6, the J call TRBJ1-4; D unresolved. In germline, CDR1 is SGHVS, CDR2 FNYEAQ. The CDR3 has 17 residues. Trimming left V 1 base short and J 7 bases short, with 19 bases between. This chain's CDR3 is CASSLVAWSGRGEKLFF. The CDR3 DNA sequence: TGTGCCAGCAGCTTAGTCGCATGGAGCGGGCGAGGTGAAAAACTGTTTTTT.

V gene TRBV18 combines with J gene TRBJ1-1; D gene uncertain. Germline CDR1 reads KGHSH; CDR2 reads LQKENI. Trimming removed 3 bases from V and 0 bases from J, with 14 bases in between. This CDR3 region has 16 residues. The CDR3 coding sequence is TGTGCCAGCTCACCCCAAACCGGGGAACTGAACACTGAAGCTTTCTTT. Amino acids: CASSPQTGELNTEAFF. Full variable domain (remainder filled in from reference TRBV18 and TRBJ1-1): NAGVMQNPRHLVRRRGQEARLRCSPMKGHSHVYWYRQLPEEGLKFMVYLQKENIIDESGMPKERFSAEFPKEGPSILRIQQVVRGDSAAYFCASSPQTGELNTEAFFGQGTRLTVV.

CDR3 in DNA: TGTGCCAGCAGCTTGGTGACAGGGAGTTCGACCGGGGAGCTGTTTTTT. This encodes CASSLVTGSSTGELFF. This sequence joins TRBV5-4 and TRBJ2-2, with TRBD1 matching 7 bases. Germline CDR1 is SGHNT and CDR2 is YYREEE (reference sequence). The ends lost 0 bases at V and 5 bases at J; junction bases unmatched: 7. The CDR3 totals 16 residues.

The V call is TRBV29-1, the J call TRBJ2-1, with D maybe TRBD1 (5 bases). Germline lookup yields CDR1 SQVTM and CDR2 ANQGSEA. This CDR3 is built from 10 residues. With 7 bases removed from V and 7 bases from J, the gap between germline ends came to 8 bases. The CDR3 DNA sequence: TGCAGCGGTCAGGGTAATGAGCAGTTCTTC. Translation: CSGQGNEQFF.

This clone was seen a handful of times. The chain is built from TRBV2 and TRBJ1-5; the D is unclear. CDR1 SNHLY and CDR2 FYNNEI come from the germline V gene. Trimming pared 6 bases from V and 9 bases from J, leaving 9 bases between. This CDR3 contains 11 residues. This CDR3 reads CASRGSGPQHF. In DNA form, the CDR3 reads TGTGCCAGCAGGGGTTCGGGGCCCCAGCATTTT.

The gene calls are TRBV13 and TRBJ2-7; 11 nucleotides match TRBD2. The J segment lost 3 bases and the V segment lost 6 bases, leaving 10 bases of the junction unmatched. This CDR3 is built from 16 residues. Germline V gene sequence: CDR1 PRHDT, CDR2 FYEKMQ (reference sequence). Here the CDR3 DNA reads TGTGCCAGCAGTTTCTCGCTAGCGGGAGGATTCTACGAGCAGTACTTC. This gives the protein CASSFSLAGGFYEQYF.

The V and J genes are TRBV19 and TRBJ2-6; the D is unclear. Trimming shortened V by 3 bases and J by 1 base, and 10 bases separated the two germline ends. The CDR3 consists of 16 residues. In germline, CDR1 is LNHDA, CDR2 SQIVND (reference sequence). The CDR3 loop reads CASSINSLSGANVLTF. The CDR3 DNA is TGTGCCAGTAGTATTAACAGCCTATCTGGGGCCAACGTCCTGACTTTC.

V and J are TRBV3-1 (or the pseudogene TRBV3-2) and TRBJ1-4; TRBD1 is a possible D gene (6 bases). This CDR3 has 13 residues. The V end lost 6 bases, the J end lost 7 bases, and 12 bases lay between the germline ends. Germline CDR1 and CDR2: LGHDT and YNNKEL (reference sequence). The CDR3 reads CASSHTGLEKLFF. Here the CDR3 DNA reads TGTGCCAGCAGTCATACAGGGCTTGAAAAACTGTTTTTT.

The J gene is TRBJ1-4, the V gene TRBV5-1, with a tentative D call TRBD1 (5 bases). This CDR3 has 13 amino acids. The V end lost 7 bases, the J end lost 7 bases, and 14 bases lay between the germline ends. The germline V gene has CDR1 SGHRS and CDR2 YFSETQ. CDR3 nucleotide sequence: TGCGCCAGCTCACCGGGGGTTGGTGAAAAACTGTTTTTT. Amino acid sequence: CASSPGVGEKLFF.

This clone was seen a single time. The chain couples TRBV2 to TRBJ1-5; D is undetermined. The V end was cut by 0 bases, the J end by 9 bases, with 12 bases between. The CDR3 has 14 residues. Germline CDR1 reads SNHLY; CDR2 reads FYNNEI. The CDR3 here is CASSEAHASGPQHF. In DNA form, the CDR3 reads TGTGCCAGCAGTGAAGCGCACGCGTCGGGGCCCCAGCATTTT.

The V gene is TRBV27, the J gene TRBJ1-4; possibly TRBD1 for D (5 bases). The CDR3 consists of 17 residues. Trimming cost V 4 bases and J 3 bases, with 18 bases left between them. The V gene's germline CDR1 is MNHEY and CDR2 SMNVEV (reference sequence). The CDR3 nucleotides read TGTGCCAGCAGTTCGTCGACAGCCTCCACCTCTAATGAAAAACTGTTTTTT. It yields the protein CASSSSTASTSNEKLFF.

This chain joins TRBV4-2 and TRBJ1-2; 10 positions match TRBD1. From germline, CDR1 is LGHNA and CDR2 YNFKEQ. The length of the CDR3 is 15 residues. J lost 2 bases, V lost 6 bases, and 6 bases had no gene match. The CDR3 reads CASRDKTGGNYGYTF. The CDR3 DNA follows: TGTGCCAGCAGGGATAAGACAGGGGGCAACTATGGCTACACCTTC.

The V and J genes are TRBV25-1 and TRBJ1-4; D might be TRBD1 (5 bases). Trimming took 2 bases from V and 4 from J, leaving 8 bases between them. Per the germline V gene, CDR1 is MGHDK and CDR2 is SYGVNS. This CDR3 region has 14 residues. This chain's CDR3 is CASSEGAVNEKLFF. In nucleotides, the CDR3 is TGTGCCAGCAGTGAAGGGGCGGTTAATGAAAAACTGTTTTTT. Complete variable domain (other parts from reference TRBV25-1 and TRBJ1-4): EADIYQTPRYLVIGTGKKITLECSQTMGHDKMYWYQQDPGMELHLIHYSYGVNSTEKGDLSSESTVSRIRTEHFPLTLESARPSHTSQYLCASSEGAVNEKLFFGSGTQLSVL.

The chain recombines TRBV5-1 with TRBJ1-2; the match to TRBD1 covers 8 bases. CDR1 is SGHRS, CDR2 YFSETQ, per germline. V was pared by 5 bases and J by 7 bases, with 10 bases of the junction left unmatched. CDR3 length: 14 residues. CDR3 region: CASRFDRGVFGYTF. In DNA, the CDR3 is TGCGCCAGCAGGTTCGACAGGGGCGTCTTTGGCTACACCTTC.

The rearrangement links TRBV5-1 to TRBJ1-2, with TRBD1 matching over 8 bases. V lost 4 bases, J lost 4 bases, and 12 bases stayed unmatched. Germline CDR1 and CDR2: SGHRS and YFSETQ. The CDR3 runs 16 residues. The CDR3 coding sequence is TGCGCCAGCAGCCAAGGACAGGGAGTGGCCGCCTATGGCTACACCTTC. Amino acid sequence: CASSQGQGVAAYGYTF.

V usage is TRBV5-1 and J usage is TRBJ2-6; D gene ambiguous. The germline V gene has CDR1 SGHRS and CDR2 YFSETQ. Trimming stripped 0 bases from V and 0 bases from J, with 7 bases between. The CDR3 is 16 amino acids. The CDR3 nucleotides are TGCGCCAGCAGCTTGGGCGGAAGCTCTGGGGCCAACGTCCTGACTTTC. Protein sequence: CASSLGGSSGANVLTF. The whole variable domain, remainder taken from reference TRBV5-1 and TRBJ2-6, is KAGVTQTPRYLIKTRGQQVTLSCSPISGHRSVSWYQQTPGQGLQFLFEYFSETQRNKGNFPGRFSGRQFSNSRSEMNVSTLELGDSALYLCASSLGGSSGANVLTFGAGSRLTVL.

The chain has TRBV5-1 and TRBJ1-1; perhaps TRBD1 as D (6 bases). This CDR3 comprises 15 residues. Looked up from germline, CDR1 is SGHRS and CDR2 is YFSETQ. Deletions cut 0 bases from V and 6 bases from J, with 15 bases between. The CDR3 DNA follows: TGCGCCAGCAGCTTGGAGGTCAGGGGCGGCTCTGAAGCTTTCTTT. Protein sequence: CASSLEVRGGSEAFF.

The chain carries TRBV10-3 and TRBJ2-7; 11 bases fit TRBD2. Germline-derived CDR1 and CDR2 are ENHRY and SYGVKD. The CDR3 covers 16 residues. The V gene end was trimmed by 4 bases and the J gene end by 4 bases; junction bases not matched to a gene: 9. This CDR3 reads CAISGYSGRAEYEQYF. The CDR3 DNA reads as TGTGCCATCAGTGGATATAGCGGGAGGGCCGAATACGAGCAGTACTTC.

This clone was seen only a few times. The rearrangement joins TRBV5-1 to TRBJ2-4, with TRBD1 matching over 10 bases. CDR3 length equals 14 residues. Germline V gene sequence: CDR1 SGHRS, CDR2 YFSETQ. Trimming at V came to 2 bases and at J to 5 bases, leaving 1 base not matched to a gene. The CDR3 DNA follows: TGCGCCAGCAGCTTCGGGACAGGGGAAAACATTCAGTACTTC. Amino acid sequence: CASSFGTGENIQYF.

This clone was counted a single time. This rearrangement joins TRBV6-5 to TRBJ2-1, with TRBD2 as a possible D gene (5 bases). CDR1 is MNHEY and CDR2 is SVGAGI in the germline V gene. Trimming removed 1 base from V and 13 bases from J, with 11 bases in between. The CDR3 extends over 12 amino acids. CDR3 sequence: CASSYFGDVQFF. The CDR3 coding sequence is TGTGCCAGCAGTTACTTCGGGGATGTTCAGTTCTTC.

The rearrangement links TRBV4-1 to TRBJ2-2, with TRBD1 as a possible D gene (5 bases). Germline-derived CDR1 and CDR2 are MGHRA and YSYEKL. V was trimmed by 0 bases and J by 2 bases, leaving 13 bases between them. The CDR3 loop spans 17 amino acids. The CDR3 sequence: CASSQDLGRANTGELFF. DNA of the CDR3: TGCGCCAGCAGCCAAGATCTCGGCAGGGCCAACACCGGGGAGCTGTTTTTT.

The chain carries TRBV6-1 and TRBJ1-1, with 9 bases matching TRBD1. Germline-derived CDR1 and CDR2 are MNHNS and SASEGT. J lost 4 bases, V lost 2 bases, and 5 bases had no gene match. The CDR3 is 15 amino acids. The CDR3 DNA reads as TGTGCCAGCAGTGAATTCCCACAGGGGGCCACTGAAGCTTTCTTT. This sequence encodes CASSEFPQGATEAFF.

This chain joins TRBV5-1 and TRBJ1-2; D remains ambiguous. V lost 0 bases and J lost 3, with 9 bases in between. The CDR3 has 14 residues. CDR1 is SGHRS, CDR2 YFSETQ, per germline. CDR3 in DNA: TGCGCCAGCAGCTTGGAAAGTACAGACTATGGCTACACCTTC. It translates to CASSLESTDYGYTF.

The J gene is TRBJ2-3, the V gene TRBV14; no reliable D call. With 1 base removed from V and 4 bases from J, the gap between germline ends came to 15 bases. CDR3 length: 16 residues. Looked up from germline, CDR1 is SGHDN and CDR2 is FVKESK. The CDR3 sequence: CASSQGWSQYADTQYF. The CDR3, as DNA: TGTGCCAGCAGCCAAGGTTGGTCCCAGTACGCAGATACGCAGTATTTT.